Shown below are 27 T cell receptor beta chains from a single sample sequenced in a study of T-cell reconstitution after alpha-beta-depleted transplantation in children. TCRbeta library construction was performed incorporating unique molecular identifiers. TCRdb fed the PCR reads into MiXCR, producing one record per CDR3 protein. The sample consists of over 550,000 distinct CDR3 sequences, 8% to 11% of them appearing once. Sequenced material: PBMCs from the stem cell graft donor, taken from the stem cell graft. These receptors all stem from a human donor who donated a stem cell graft to a child with acute myeloid leukemia.

This clonotype occurred many times. The rearrangement links TRBV4-3 to TRBJ2-1; D is perhaps TRBD2 (6 bases). This CDR3 contains 14 residues. V dropped 1 base and J dropped 3 bases, with 7 bases sitting between them. Per the germline V gene, CDR1 is LGHNA and CDR2 is YSLEER. This CDR3 is CASSQGSGYNEQFF. The CDR3 DNA reads TGCGCCAGCAGCCAAGGTAGCGGCTACAATGAGCAGTTCTTC.

There are many counts of this clonotype. The genes are TRBV7-2 and TRBJ2-1; 7 bases map to TRBD2. CDR3 size: 15 residues. CDR1 SGHTA and CDR2 FQGNSA come from the germline V gene. Losses at the gene ends were 2 bases for V and 4 bases for J; bases not matched to a gene: 5. CDR3 DNA sequence: TGTGCCAGCAGCTTAAGCGGGATGGAGTACAATGAGCAGTTCTTC. Its protein is CASSLSGMEYNEQFF.

The chain couples TRBV27 to TRBJ2-6, with D uncertain. The CDR3 runs to 13 residues. The V and J ends lost 9 bases and 0 bases respectively, with 6 bases between them. Germline CDR1 reads MNHEY; CDR2 reads SMNVEV (reference sequence). CDR3 DNA sequence: TGTGCCAGAAGCTTCTCTGGGGCCAACGTCCTGACTTTC. This encodes CARSFSGANVLTF.

The chain links TRBV2 to TRBJ1-5; D remains unclear. The CDR3 consists of 12 residues. Trimming pared 6 bases from V and 11 bases from J, leaving 14 bases between. Germline CDR1 SNHLY, CDR2 FYNNEI. CDR3 residues: CASRRSGPAQHF. CDR3 coding DNA: TGTGCCAGCAGGAGGTCGGGCCCTGCCCAGCATTTT.

This clonotype showed up just a few times. V is TRBV5-5 and J is TRBJ2-7; D is ambiguous. The germline gives CDR1 SGHKS, CDR2 YYEKEE (reference sequence). The germline V and J ends were trimmed by 0 bases and 4 bases, with 5 bases remaining between them. There are 12 residues in the CDR3. CDR3 sequence reads: CASSLEEYEQYF. The CDR3, as DNA: TGTGCCAGCAGCTTGGAGGAGTACGAGCAGTACTTC.

In its sample, this clonotype was seen once. CDR3 in DNA: TGTGCCAGCAGCCCAATTTTCAGCGACTACACCGGGGAGCTGTTTTTT. Translation: CASSPIFSDYTGELFF. The V gene is TRBV11-1, the J gene TRBJ2-2; D remains ambiguous. CDR1 SGHAT and CDR2 FQDESV come from the germline V gene (reference sequence). V shed 5 bases and J shed 3 bases, with 16 bases lying between them. The CDR3 loop spans 16 amino acids.

This clonotype was observed a handful of times. The chain couples TRBV14 to TRBJ2-3; possibly TRBD2 for D (5 bases). Germline V gene lookup returns CDR1 SGHDN and CDR2 FVKESK. The V and J ends lost 5 bases and 3 bases respectively, with 18 bases between them. The CDR3 loop spans 16 amino acids. The CDR3 DNA reads TGTGCCAGCAGCGGCCCCTGGGGAGAACCGACAGATACGCAGTATTTT. Amino acids: CASSGPWGEPTDTQYF.

This clonotype was found many times. The J gene is TRBJ2-5, the V gene TRBV29-1, with D perhaps TRBD2 (6 bases). Trimming stripped 5 bases from V and 1 base from J, with 14 bases between. Germline V CDR1 and CDR2: SQVTM, ANQGSEA. The CDR3 loop spans 14 amino acids. The CDR3 coding sequence is TGCAGCGTTTACACTCTAGCGCTCCAAGAGACCCAGTACTTC. This translates into CSVYTLALQETQYF.

In its sample, this clonotype was seen a few times. The chain couples TRBV20-1 to TRBJ1-1; no reliable D call. Germline V gene sequence: CDR1 DFQATT, CDR2 SNEGSKA (reference sequence). The V end was cut by 7 bases, the J end by 1 base, with 13 bases between. This CDR3 has 13 residues. The CDR3 loop reads CSGFNNQNTEAFF. The DNA for the CDR3 is TGCAGTGGATTCAACAACCAGAACACTGAAGCTTTCTTT.

This clonotype was counted between two and nine times. The chain joins TRBV12-3 or TRBV12-4 to TRBJ2-7, with D perhaps matching TRBD1 or TRBD2 (5 bases each). Trimming shortened V by 7 bases and J by 1 base, and 17 bases separated the two germline ends. The CDR3 consists of 15 residues. The CDR3 loop is CASNYGDQISYEQYF. CDR3 sequence (DNA): TGTGCCAGCAACTACGGGGACCAGATTTCCTACGAGCAGTACTTC.

This chain uses TRBV14 with TRBJ1-1; D is unclear. V lost 10 bases and J 0 bases, leaving 9 bases between the germline ends. There are 12 residues in the CDR3. The germline CDR1 and CDR2 sequences are SGHDN and FVKESK. As DNA, the CDR3 is TGTGCCATTGGGAGACTGAACACTGAAGCTTTCTTT. Translation gives CAIGRLNTEAFF.

This clonotype turned up a few times. This rearrangement joins TRBV29-1 to TRBJ1-2; weak D call: TRBD1 (6 bases). The CDR3 runs 12 residues. Trimming cost V 4 bases and J 3 bases, with 9 bases left between them. Per the germline V gene, CDR1 is SQVTM and CDR2 is ANQGSEA. CDR3 loop: CSVVRGDYGYTF. CDR3 in DNA: TGCAGCGTTGTTAGGGGGGACTATGGCTACACCTTC.

This clonotype was recorded at least ten times. The chain links TRBV7-2 to TRBJ2-1; possibly TRBD2 for D (5 bases). V was clipped by 1 base and J by 4 bases, with 8 bases between them. This CDR3 is 14 amino acids long. CDR1 is SGHTA, CDR2 FQGNSA, per germline. The chain's CDR3 is CASSLGTGYNEQFF. CDR3 nucleotide sequence: TGTGCCAGCAGCTTAGGGACTGGTTACAATGAGCAGTTCTTC.

This clonotype was seen many times. The rearrangement uses TRBV19 and TRBJ2-2; no definite D call. Germline V gene lookup returns CDR1 LNHDA and CDR2 SQIVND (reference sequence). Trimming left V 0 bases short and J 4 bases short, with 9 bases between. This CDR3 comprises 15 residues. The CDR3 loop is CASSIDVRATGELFF. The CDR3 bases are TGTGCCAGTAGTATAGATGTCAGAGCCACCGGGGAGCTGTTTTTT.

The chain joins TRBV25-1 to TRBJ2-1; D is uncertain. V shed 5 bases and J shed 2 bases, with 19 bases lying between them. Germline V gene sequence: CDR1 MGHDK, CDR2 SYGVNS. The CDR3 length is 17 residues. The CDR3 sequence is CASSPQWPLKAYNEQFF. CDR3 DNA sequence: TGTGCCAGCAGTCCTCAATGGCCCCTTAAGGCCTACAATGAGCAGTTCTTC.

The gene calls are TRBV20-1 and TRBJ1-2; D ambiguous. CDR1 and CDR2 (germline): DFQATT, SNEGSKA (reference sequence). The CDR3 has 14 amino acids. The V end was cut by 1 base, the J end by 3 bases, with 12 bases between. This CDR3 reads CSARGTGVYYGYTF. The CDR3 bases are TGCAGTGCTAGAGGGACCGGAGTTTACTATGGCTACACCTTC.

The chain couples TRBV12-3 or TRBV12-4 to TRBJ1-2, with D perhaps matching TRBD1 (5 bases). There are 13 residues in the CDR3. The V end was cut by 5 bases, the J end by 6 bases, with 13 bases between. The CDR3 DNA sequence: TGTGCCAGCAGTCGACAGCAGATGAATGGCTACACCTTC. Its translation: CASSRQQMNGYTF.

This clonotype was detected a few times. The chain joins TRBV20-1 to TRBJ1-5; 8 nucleotides align to TRBD1. CDR3 length: 18 amino acids. V shed 1 base and J 0 bases; nucleotides not matched to a gene: 11. The germline V gene encodes CDR1 DFQATT and CDR2 SNEGSKA (reference sequence). In DNA form, the CDR3 reads TGCAGTGCTAGAGCTAAGGGCAGGGGGCTAACTAGCAATCAGCCCCAGCATTTT. Protein product: CSARAKGRGLTSNQPQHF.

The chain recombines TRBV18 with TRBJ2-7, with TRBD2 matching 7 bases. The CDR3 consists of 12 residues. Germline CDR1 and CDR2: KGHSH and LQKENI. J was trimmed by 5 bases and V by 3 bases; bases with no gene match: 1. In DNA, the CDR3 is TGTGCCAGCTCACCGGCGGGGGACGAGCAGTACTTC. Amino acid sequence: CASSPAGDEQYF.

This clonotype was observed a few times. The chain is built from TRBV7-2 and TRBJ2-5; D might be TRBD2 (6 bases). CDR3 length: 16 amino acids. Germline V gene sequence: CDR1 SGHTA, CDR2 FQGNSA. Trimming left V 5 bases short and J 5 bases short, with 21 bases between. CDR3 DNA sequence: TGTGCCAGCAGCCCCTTCGCGGGGCGGGATCGGGAGACCCAGTACTTC. Amino acids: CASSPFAGRDRETQYF.

This clonotype occurred a few times. The chain has TRBV7-9 and TRBJ2-3; 11 bases line up with TRBD1. V lost 4 bases and J lost 6; bases outside the gene matches: 0. Germline assignment: CDR1 SEHNR and CDR2 FQNEAQ (reference sequence). This CDR3 has 13 residues. CDR3 sequence (DNA): TGTGCCAGCAGCTGGGACAGGGGGGATACGCAGTATTTT. Its translation is CASSWDRGDTQYF.

This chain joins TRBV10-3 and TRBJ2-7; the match to TRBD2 covers 10 bases. Trimming cost V 0 bases and J 1 base; bases outside gene matches: 9. Per the germline V gene, CDR1 is ENHRY and CDR2 is SYGVKD. This CDR3 spans 18 amino acids. CDR3 bases: TGTGCCATCAGTGAGTCTCCCCTACCGGGACTAGCGTCCTACGAGCAGTACTTC. Its translation: CAISESPLPGLASYEQYF.

CDR3 loop: CASSYPPGGSITPLEQYF. CDR3 nucleotide sequence: TGTGCCAGCAGTTACCCCCCAGGGGGAAGTATCACCCCGTTGGAGCAGTACTTC. V is TRBV6-5 and J is TRBJ2-7; TRBD1 aligns across 7 bases. The germline V gene encodes CDR1 MNHEY and CDR2 SVGAGI. CDR3 length: 18 residues. The trim removed 2 bases at V and 7 bases at J, leaving 20 bases unmatched.

This sequence joins TRBV7-3 and TRBJ2-2, with a tentative D call TRBD2 (6 bases). This CDR3 region has 14 residues. Germline loops: CDR1 SGHTA, CDR2 FQGTGA. V was trimmed by 8 bases and J by 2 bases, leaving 12 bases between them. The DNA of the CDR3 is TGTGCCAGCCGAGGTGCGGGAAACACCGGGGAGCTGTTTTTT. It is translated as CASRGAGNTGELFF.

For the CDR3, the DNA is TGTGCCAGCAGGCTACTAGCGGGAGGGCCCAGGGAGCAGTTCTTC. Protein sequence: CASRLLAGGPREQFF. The chain employs TRBV28 and TRBJ2-1, with 13 bases fitting TRBD2. The J segment lost 10 bases and the V segment lost 6 bases, leaving 9 bases of the junction unmatched. Per the germline V gene, CDR1 is MDHEN and CDR2 is SYDVKM. The CDR3 runs to 15 residues.

Worth noting for this clonotype: Because the CDR3 is missing its conserved closing phenylalanine or tryptophan, this is likely a read error. The V and J genes are TRBV7-2 and TRBJ1-1; weak D call: TRBD1 (5 bases). V was cut by 5 bases and J by 4 bases, with 17 bases left in between. The CDR3 totals 15 residues. CDR1 and CDR2 (germline): SGHTA, FQGNSA. The CDR3 here is CASSQRAGPGTEAFS. For the CDR3, the DNA is TGTGCCAGCAGCCAAAGGGCGGGGCCGGGCACTGAAGCTTTCTCT.

This clonotype occurred many times. The V and J genes are TRBV12-3 or TRBV12-4 and TRBJ2-5; the match to TRBD1 covers 9 bases. This CDR3 comprises 15 residues. Losses at the gene ends were 2 bases for V and 3 bases for J; bases not matched to a gene: 4. In DNA, the CDR3 is TGTGCCAGCAGTTTATACAGGGACAGGGAAGAGACCCAGTACTTC. Translation: CASSLYRDREETQYF.